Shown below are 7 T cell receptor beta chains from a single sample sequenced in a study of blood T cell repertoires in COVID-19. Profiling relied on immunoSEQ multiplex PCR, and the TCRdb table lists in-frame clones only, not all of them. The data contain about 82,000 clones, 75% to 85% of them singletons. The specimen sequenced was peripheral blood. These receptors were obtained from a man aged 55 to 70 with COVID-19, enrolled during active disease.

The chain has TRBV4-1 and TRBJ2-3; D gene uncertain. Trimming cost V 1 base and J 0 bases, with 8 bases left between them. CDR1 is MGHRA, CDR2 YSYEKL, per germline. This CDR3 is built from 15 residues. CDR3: CASSQGWRSTDTQYF. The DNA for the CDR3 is TGCGCCAGCAGCCAAGGTTGGCGGAGCACAGATACGCAGTATTTT.

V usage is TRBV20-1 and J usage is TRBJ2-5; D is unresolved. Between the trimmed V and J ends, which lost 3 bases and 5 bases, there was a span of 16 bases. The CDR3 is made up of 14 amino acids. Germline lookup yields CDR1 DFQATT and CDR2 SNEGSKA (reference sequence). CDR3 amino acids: CSASIPDGSETQYF. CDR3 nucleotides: TGCAGTGCTAGTATCCCCGACGGGTCGGAGACCCAGTACTTC.

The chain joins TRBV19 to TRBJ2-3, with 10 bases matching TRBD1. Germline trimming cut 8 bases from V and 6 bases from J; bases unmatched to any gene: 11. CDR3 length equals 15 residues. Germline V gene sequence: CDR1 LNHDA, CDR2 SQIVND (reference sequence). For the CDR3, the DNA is TGTGCCAGTCTGGGTGACAGGGGGCTAACGGATACGCAGTATTTT. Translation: CASLGDRGLTDTQYF.

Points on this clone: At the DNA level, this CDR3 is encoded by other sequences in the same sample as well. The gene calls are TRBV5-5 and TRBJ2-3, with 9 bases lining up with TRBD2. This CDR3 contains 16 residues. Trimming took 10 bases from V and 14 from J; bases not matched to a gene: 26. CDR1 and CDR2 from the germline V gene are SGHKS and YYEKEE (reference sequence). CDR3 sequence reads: CAPRLGGGGRALPGYF. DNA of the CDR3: TGTGCCCCCCGCTTGGGAGGGGGCGGGAGGGCCCTCCCTGGGTATTTT.

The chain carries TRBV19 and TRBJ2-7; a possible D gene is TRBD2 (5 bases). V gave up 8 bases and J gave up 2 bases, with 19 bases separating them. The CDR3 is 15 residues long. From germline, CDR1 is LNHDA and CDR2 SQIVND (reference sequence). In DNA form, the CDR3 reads TGTGCCAGTGGGGTGGTGAGCGGATTCACCTACGAGCAGTACTTC. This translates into CASGVVSGFTYEQYF. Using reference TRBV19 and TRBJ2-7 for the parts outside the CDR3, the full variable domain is DGGITQSPKYLFRKEGQNVTLSCEQNLNHDAMYWYRQDPGQGLRLIYYSQIVNDFQKGDIAEGYSVSREKKESFPLTVTSAQKNPTAFYLCASGVVSGFTYEQYFGPGTRLTVT.

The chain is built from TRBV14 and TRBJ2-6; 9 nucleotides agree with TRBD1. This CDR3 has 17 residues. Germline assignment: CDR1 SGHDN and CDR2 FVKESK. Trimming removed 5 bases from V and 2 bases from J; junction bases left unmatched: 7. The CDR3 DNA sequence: TGTGCCAGCAGCTTACGGACAGGGGCGGCTGGGGCCAACGTCCTGACTTTC. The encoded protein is CASSLRTGAAGANVLTF.

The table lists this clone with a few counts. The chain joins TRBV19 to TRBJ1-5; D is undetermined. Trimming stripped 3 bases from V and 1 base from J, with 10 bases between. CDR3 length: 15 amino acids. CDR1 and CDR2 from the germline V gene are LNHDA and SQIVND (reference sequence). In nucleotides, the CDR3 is TGTGCCAGTAGTATTGGGCCGTTGAGCAATCAGCCCCAGCATTTT. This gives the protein CASSIGPLSNQPQHF.